Sequencing of this TCR beta chain was carried out in a study of T cells in localized non-small cell lung cancer. Whole-study results and caveats: Adjacent lung was found to contain a median approximately 60 of the top 100 tumor clones. A raised T cell density in blood coincided with lengthier overall survival. Uninvolved adjacent lung showed higher T cell clonality than tumor. Investigators sequenced only a single tumor region, leaving heterogeneity possible.

Comment on this clone: The antigen remains unidentified.

Germline V gene lookup returns CDR1 SGHTA and CDR2 FQGNSA. The length of the CDR3 is 11 residues. V lost 8 bases and J 9 bases, leaving 11 bases between the germline ends. Produced via immunoSEQ multiplex PCR; TCRdb's table is partial and in-frame only. This table holds 72,000 or so clones, roughly nine tenths found once. The sequence was obtained from a male donor aged 60 or older with stage III squamous cell lung carcinoma. The material sequenced was peripheral blood, taken before any cancer treatment. The chain links TRBV7-2 to TRBJ2-1; D could derive from TRBD1 or TRBD2 (5 bases each). CDR3 sequence: CASWLGTEQFF. The CDR3 coding sequence is TGTGCCAGCTGGTTAGGGACTGAGCAGTTCTTC.